One and the same sample provided the 15 T cell receptor beta chains below, sequenced in a study of T cell repertoires in cytomegalovirus infection. A single record per CDR3 protein comes from TCRdb applying MiXCR to the reads. The sample holds hundreds of thousands of distinct CDR3 sequences, 20% to 30% seen once. Sequencing was done on a sample of CD8+ T cells from PBMCs. The source is a human donor in good health (CMV status not recorded). Some clones in this sample may be carry-over from other donors' samples.

This chain uses TRBV25-1 with TRBJ2-5, with unresolved D. Trimming removed 9 bases at V and 1 base at J, with 15 bases between. The CDR3 has 14 residues. Germline CDR1 MGHDK, CDR2 SYGVNS. The CDR3 nucleotides are TGTGCCAGTCAGAGGCTAGGGATCCAAGAGACCCAGTACTTC. It yields the protein CASQRLGIQETQYF.

This clonotype was observed a few times. V and J are TRBV4-3 and TRBJ2-2; D is perhaps TRBD1 or TRBD2 (5 bases each). Deletions cut 1 base from V and 0 bases from J, with 9 bases between. Germline V gene sequence: CDR1 LGHNA, CDR2 YSLEER. There are 16 residues in the CDR3. CDR3: CASSQGGFANTGELFF. The CDR3 DNA sequence: TGCGCCAGCAGCCAAGGGGGGTTCGCGAACACCGGGGAGCTGTTTTTT.

This clonotype was recorded many times. The chain recombines TRBV4-2 with TRBJ2-3, with TRBD2 matching 8 bases. V shed 0 bases and J 2 bases; nucleotides not matched to a gene: 7. The CDR3 has 17 residues. In germline, CDR1 is LGHNA, CDR2 YNFKEQ. This chain's CDR3 is CASSQEGRREDTDTQYF. The CDR3 coding sequence is TGTGCCAGCAGCCAAGAAGGGAGGCGGGAGGACACAGATACGCAGTATTTT.

This clonotype was picked up one time. The rearrangement joins TRBV19 to TRBJ2-2; D perhaps matches TRBD1 (6 bases). This CDR3 is built from 15 residues. Germline V gene data show CDR1 as LNHDA and CDR2 as SQIVND (reference sequence). The V end was cut by 5 bases, the J end by 2 bases, with 12 bases between. In DNA, the CDR3 is TGTGCCAGTAGTGTTGACAGGAAAAACACCGGGGAGCTGTTTTTT. It translates to CASSVDRKNTGELFF.

This clonotype appeared many times. CDR3 nucleotide sequence: TGTGCCAGCAGTTTATATGGGGGCGAGCAGTACGTC. Amino acid sequence: CASSLYGGEQYV. The chain combines TRBV28 with TRBJ2-7; D is possibly TRBD1 or TRBD2 (5 bases each). Deletions cut 1 base from V and 6 bases from J, with 7 bases between. CDR3 length: 12 amino acids. Germline V CDR1 and CDR2: MDHEN, SYDVKM.

J is TRBJ1-2 and V is TRBV20-1, with no clear D. The CDR3 has 13 residues. V was clipped by 0 bases and J by 3 bases, with 8 bases between them. CDR1 is DFQATT and CDR2 is SNEGSKA in the germline V gene (reference sequence). The DNA of the CDR3 is TGCAGTGCTAGAGAGCCCAGGTACTATGGCTACACCTTC. Translation: CSAREPRYYGYTF.

This clonotype was seen a few times. The V gene is TRBV4-1, the J gene TRBJ2-2; D gene ambiguous. The V end was cut by 0 bases, the J end by 4 bases, with 12 bases between. CDR3 size: 16 residues. The germline CDR1 and CDR2 sequences are MGHRA and YSYEKL. The CDR3 sequence is CASSQDPSPRTGELFF. For the CDR3, the DNA is TGCGCCAGCAGCCAAGACCCCTCGCCGCGCACCGGGGAGCTGTTTTTT.

The chain couples TRBV20-1 to TRBJ1-1; tentatively, D is TRBD1 (6 bases). V was shortened by 5 bases and J by 5 bases, with 15 bases between the two germline ends. Per the germline V gene, CDR1 is DFQATT and CDR2 is SNEGSKA (reference sequence). CDR3 length: 13 amino acids. In nucleotides, the CDR3 is TGCAGTGCTTCCCCCGGGGGCAGGACTGAAGCTTTCTTT. It codes for CSASPGGRTEAFF.

Many counts were recorded for this clonotype. The gene calls are TRBV7-2 and TRBJ1-2; perhaps TRBD1 as D (6 bases). Germline V gene data show CDR1 as SGHTA and CDR2 as FQGNSA. The CDR3 totals 16 residues. Trimming removed 5 bases at V and 2 bases at J, with 18 bases between. The CDR3 nucleotides are TGTGCCAGCAGCGTAACCCGCGGGGGGGGCAACTATGGCTACACCTTC. This translates into CASSVTRGGGNYGYTF.

The rearrangement joins TRBV11-3 to TRBJ2-1; possible D gene TRBD1, 7 bases. Germline-derived CDR1 and CDR2 are SGHNT and YENEEA. Trimming took off 5 bases at V and 5 bases at J, with 19 bases between the two ends. The CDR3 extends over 16 amino acids. The DNA for the CDR3 is TGTGCCAGCAGCCCCCCCGGCAGGGGGGAAAACAATGAGCAGTTCTTC. Translation gives CASSPPGRGENNEQFF. The variable domain in full, completed from reference TRBV11-3 and TRBJ2-1, reads EAGVVQSPRYKIIEKKQPVAFWCNPISGHNTLYWYLQNLGQGPELLIRYENEEAVDDSQLPKDRFSAERLKGVDSTLKIQPAELGDSAVYLCASSPPGRGENNEQFFGPGTRLTVL.

This clonotype has a handful of counts. J is TRBJ1-2 and V is TRBV10-3; D is unclear. This CDR3 region has 16 residues. Per the germline V gene, CDR1 is ENHRY and CDR2 is SYGVKD. V was clipped by 11 bases and J by 3 bases, with 25 bases between them. The CDR3 is CAVLWLVGSDHYGYTF. The CDR3 region has the DNA TGTGCCGTTCTGTGGCTTGTGGGCTCGGACCACTATGGCTACACCTTC.

This clonotype occurred a few times. The V and J genes are TRBV20-1 and TRBJ1-2; 7 nucleotides align to TRBD1. The CDR3 is made up of 14 amino acids. The V gene end was trimmed by 0 bases and the J gene end by 5 bases; junction bases not matched to a gene: 6. CDR1 DFQATT and CDR2 SNEGSKA come from the germline V gene (reference sequence). The CDR3 sequence is CSARDRQGNYGYTF. CDR3 nucleotides: TGCAGTGCTAGAGACCGACAGGGCAATTATGGCTACACCTTC.

The CDR3 reads CASSLVAGGEAFF. The CDR3 DNA follows: TGTGCCAGCAGCTTGGTGGCAGGGGGTGAAGCTTTCTTT. The rearrangement links TRBV5-8 to TRBJ1-1, with TRBD1 matching 7 bases. V dropped 0 bases and J dropped 7; count of bases not matched to a gene: 3. The V gene's germline CDR1 is SGHTS and CDR2 YDEGEE. This CDR3 has 13 residues.

This chain connects TRBV14 to TRBJ1-2; 7 bases match TRBD1. The CDR3 totals 15 residues. V shed 4 bases and J 3 bases; nucleotides not matched to a gene: 8. Germline values: CDR1 SGHDN, CDR2 FVKESK. CDR3 sequence (DNA): TGTGCCAGCAGCCTCAAGGGGCAGGGGGACTATGGCTACACCTTC. This sequence encodes CASSLKGQGDYGYTF.

This clonotype was counted between two and nine times. CDR3 bases: TGTGCCAGCAGCTCTCGGCGGGCGAATCCACAAGAGACCCAGTACTTC. It is translated as CASSSRRANPQETQYF. The chain carries TRBV7-9 and TRBJ2-5; D is perhaps TRBD2 (5 bases). The CDR3 has 16 residues. Germline V CDR1 and CDR2: SEHNR, FQNEAQ (reference sequence). V was cut by 4 bases and J by 2 bases, with 17 bases left in between.